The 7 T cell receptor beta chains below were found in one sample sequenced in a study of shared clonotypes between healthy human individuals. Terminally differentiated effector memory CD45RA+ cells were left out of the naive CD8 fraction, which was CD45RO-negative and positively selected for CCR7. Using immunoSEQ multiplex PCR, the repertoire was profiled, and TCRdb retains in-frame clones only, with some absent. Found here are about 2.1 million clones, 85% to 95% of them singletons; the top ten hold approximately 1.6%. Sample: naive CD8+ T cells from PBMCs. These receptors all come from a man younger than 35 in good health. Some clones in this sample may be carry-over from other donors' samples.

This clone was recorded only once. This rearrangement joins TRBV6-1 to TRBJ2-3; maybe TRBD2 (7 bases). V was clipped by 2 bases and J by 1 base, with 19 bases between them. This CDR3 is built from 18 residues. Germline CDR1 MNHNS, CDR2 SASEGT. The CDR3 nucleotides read TGTGCCAGCAGTGAACCCCTTGGGGGCCTAGCGGGCACAGATACGCAGTATTTT. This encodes CASSEPLGGLAGTDTQYF.

The CDR3 loop reads CASSLIAQGASGNTIYF. Written as DNA, the CDR3 is TGTGCCAGCAGTTTAATTGCCCAGGGGGCCTCTGGAAACACCATATATTTT. The chain combines TRBV28 with TRBJ1-3, with 8 bases fitting TRBD1. With 2 bases clipped from V and 0 bases from J, the junction kept 6 bases outside the gene matches. Looked up from germline, CDR1 is MDHEN and CDR2 is SYDVKM. The CDR3 runs to 17 residues. The full variable domain, completed using reference TRBV28 and TRBJ1-3, is DVKVTQSSRYLVKRTGEKVFLECVQDMDHENMFWYRQDPGLGLRLIYFSYDVKMKEKGDIPEGYSVSREKKERFSLILESASTNQTSMYLCASSLIAQGASGNTIYFGEGSWLTVV.

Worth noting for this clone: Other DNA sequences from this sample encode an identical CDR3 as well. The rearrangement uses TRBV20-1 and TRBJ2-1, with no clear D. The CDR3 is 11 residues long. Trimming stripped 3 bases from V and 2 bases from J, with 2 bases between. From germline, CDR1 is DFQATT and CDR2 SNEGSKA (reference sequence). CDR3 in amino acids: CSASAYNEQFF. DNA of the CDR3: TGCAGTGCTAGTGCCTACAATGAGCAGTTCTTC.

CDR3 loop: CASSFFGGGEQFF. The CDR3 nucleotides read TGTGCCAGCAGTTTTTTTGGGGGGGGCGAGCAGTTCTTC. This chain links TRBV27 with TRBJ2-1; TRBD2 might be the D (7 bases). V was cut by 3 bases and J by 10 bases, with 13 bases left in between. This CDR3 is built from 13 residues. The germline V gene encodes CDR1 MNHEY and CDR2 SMNVEV (reference sequence).

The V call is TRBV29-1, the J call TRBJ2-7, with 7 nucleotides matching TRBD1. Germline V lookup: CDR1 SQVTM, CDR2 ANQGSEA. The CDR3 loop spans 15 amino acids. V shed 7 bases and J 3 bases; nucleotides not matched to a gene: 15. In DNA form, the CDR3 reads TGCAGCGCTCAGGGGGTCAATCCGAGGATCTACGAGCAGTACTTC. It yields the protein CSAQGVNPRIYEQYF.

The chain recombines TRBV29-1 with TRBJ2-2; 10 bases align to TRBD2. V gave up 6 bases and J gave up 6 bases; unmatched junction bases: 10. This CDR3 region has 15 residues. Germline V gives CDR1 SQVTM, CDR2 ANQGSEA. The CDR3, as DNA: TGCAGCGTCGCTAGCGGGAGAGGTTATTCCGGGGAGCTGTTTTTT. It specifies CSVASGRGYSGELFF.

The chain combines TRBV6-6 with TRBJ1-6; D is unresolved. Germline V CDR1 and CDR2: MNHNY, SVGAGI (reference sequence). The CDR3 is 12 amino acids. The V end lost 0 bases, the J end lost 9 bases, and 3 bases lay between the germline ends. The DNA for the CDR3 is TGTGCCAGCAGTTACTCCGGTTCACCCCTCCACTTT. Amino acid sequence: CASSYSGSPLHF.